This TCR beta chain was profiled in a study of cytomegalovirus exposure and HLA in healthy donors. Study results and limitations: Most TCRs appeared rarely, but some public TCRs recurred in many donors.

Profiling relied on immunoSEQ multiplex PCR, and the TCRdb table lists in-frame clones only, not all of them. The table shows under 150,000 clones, with 70% to 90% occurring only once. As to this clone: What it binds is not known.

Looked up from germline, CDR1 is GTSNPN and CDR2 is SVGIG (reference sequence). V was clipped by 0 bases and J by 0 bases, with 12 bases between them. This CDR3 is 17 amino acids long. The sample consisted of PBMCs. The TCR originated in a man in his late teens or twenties in good health and CMV-seropositive. The chain employs TRBV30 and TRBJ1-6; D gene uncertain. The CDR3 coding sequence is TGTGCCTGGAGTGTGTCTCGCCCGAGCTCCTATAATTCACCCCTCCACTTT. This sequence encodes CAWSVSRPSSYNSPLHF.